This T cell receptor (beta chain) was found in a study of T cell repertoires in cytomegalovirus infection. The wider study: From public TCR beta signatures came an indication of both CMV infection and matching HLA type. General observations from the study: Cumulative public TCR beta family frequency identified CMV carriers with the relevant HLA. HLA-C-restricted CMV-specific TCR beta clonotypes were dominant in the ex vivo response.

Via MiXCR, TCRdb re-called the reads, giving one row per CDR3 protein. Here the sample spans some 600,000 distinct CDR3 sequences, about 24% being singletons. Note on this clonotype: Antigen unknown.

Trimming took 0 bases from V and 2 from J, leaving 11 bases between them. CDR3 size: 16 residues. Per the germline V gene, CDR1 is SGHDN and CDR2 is FVKESK. The chain couples TRBV14 to TRBJ2-1; D remains ambiguous. This clonotype was obtained from a human donor in good health (CMV status not recorded). Some clones in this sample may be carry-over from other donors' samples. The sequencing input was CD8+ T cells from PBMCs. In nucleotides, the CDR3 is TGTGCCAGCAGCCAAGATAGGTGGGGTCCCTACAATGAGCAGTTCTTC. Translated: CASSQDRWGPYNEQFF.